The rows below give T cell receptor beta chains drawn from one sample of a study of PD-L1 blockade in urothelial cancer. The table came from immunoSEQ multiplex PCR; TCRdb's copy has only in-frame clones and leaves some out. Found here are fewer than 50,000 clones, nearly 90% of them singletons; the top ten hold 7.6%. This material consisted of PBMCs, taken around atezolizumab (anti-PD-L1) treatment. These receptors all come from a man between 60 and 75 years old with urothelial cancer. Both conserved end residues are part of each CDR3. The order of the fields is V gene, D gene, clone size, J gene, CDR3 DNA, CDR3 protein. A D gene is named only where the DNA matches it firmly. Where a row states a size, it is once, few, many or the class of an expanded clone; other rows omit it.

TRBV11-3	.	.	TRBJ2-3	TGTGCCAGCAGCTTAGGGCTAGCAGATACGCAGTATTTT	CASSLGLADTQYF
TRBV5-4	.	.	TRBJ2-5	TGTGCCAGCAGCCCTGGACAGACAGCTCAAGAGACCCAGTACTTC	CASSPGQTAQETQYF
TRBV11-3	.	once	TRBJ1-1	TGTGCCAGCAGCTTATTTTCGACTGAAGCTTTCTTT	CASSLFSTEAFF
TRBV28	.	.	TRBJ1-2	TGTGCCAGCACCCAAGACAGGACTTACTATGGCTACACCTTC	CASTQDRTYYGYTF
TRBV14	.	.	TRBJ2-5	TGTGCCAGCAGCCAAGATGGAGGGGTTGTGACCCAGTACTTC	CASSQDGGVVTQYF
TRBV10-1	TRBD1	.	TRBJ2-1	TGCGCCAGCAGTAACCTGGGACAGGGGGCCGACAATGAGCAGTTCTTC	CASSNLGQGADNEQFF
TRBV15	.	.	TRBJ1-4	TGTGCCACCAGCAGAGATCTTGAGGGAAAACTGTTTTTT	CATSRDLEGKLFF
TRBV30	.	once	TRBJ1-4	TGTGCCTGGAAGTCCCGGGACATTGGAGGTAGAGAAAAACTGTTTTTT	CAWKSRDIGGREKLFF
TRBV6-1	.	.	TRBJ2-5	TGTGCCAGCGTCCACAGACCAGAGACCCAGTACTTC	CASVHRPETQYF
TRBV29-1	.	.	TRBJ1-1	TGCAGCGTTGAGGGTTTGGCTCGGGGCACTGAAGCTTTCTTT	CSVEGLARGTEAFF
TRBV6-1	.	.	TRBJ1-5	TGTGCCAGCAGATACGACAGAGTCAATCAGCCCCAGCATTTT	CASRYDRVNQPQHF
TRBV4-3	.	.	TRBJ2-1	TGCGCCAGCAGCCAAGATTTGGGGCCCTACAATGAGCAGTTCTTC	CASSQDLGPYNEQFF
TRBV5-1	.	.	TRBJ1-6	TGCGCCAGCAGCCCCCAGGGGTATAATTCACCCCTCCACTTT	CASSPQGYNSPLHF
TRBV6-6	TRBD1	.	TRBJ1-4	TGTGCCAGCAGTTCCCACAGGGGGAGGGAAAAACTGTTTTTT	CASSSHRGREKLFF
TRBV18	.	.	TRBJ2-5	TGTGCCAGCTCACAAGAAAAGGGGAGGGAGACCCAGTACTTC	CASSQEKGRETQYF
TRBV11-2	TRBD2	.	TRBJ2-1	TGTGCCAGCAGCTCGACTAGCGGGGTATACAATGAGCAGTTCTTC	CASSSTSGVYNEQFF
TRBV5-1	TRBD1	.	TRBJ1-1	TGCGCCAGCAGCTCCCGAGGGGGCGCTTCCAACACTGAAGCTTTCTTT	CASSSRGGASNTEAFF
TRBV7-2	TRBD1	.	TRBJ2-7	TGTGCCAGCAGCTTAGATTCAGGGGGATACGAGCAGTACTTC	CASSLDSGGYEQYF
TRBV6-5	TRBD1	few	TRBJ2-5	TGTGCCAGCAGTTACAAGGGGGCCGGGACCCAGTACTTC	CASSYKGAGTQYF
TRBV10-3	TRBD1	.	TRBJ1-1	TGTGCCATCAGCCCCGGGACAGGGCTCATGAACACTGAAGCTTTCTTT	CAISPGTGLMNTEAFF
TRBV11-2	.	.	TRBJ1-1	TGTGCCAGCAGCTTAGAGTATCGGTTCGGAGGGGCTGAAGCTTTCTTT	CASSLEYRFGGAEAFF
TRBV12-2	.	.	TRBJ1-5	TGTGCAAGTCGCTTAATGTACCAGGACAGGGAGGACAATCAGCCCCAGCATTTT	CASRLMYQDREDNQPQHF
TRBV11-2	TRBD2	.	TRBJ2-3	TGTGCCAGCAGCTTAGATAGAGCGGGGGGACCCACAGATACGCAGTATTTT	CASSLDRAGGPTDTQYF
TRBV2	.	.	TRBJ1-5	TGTGCCAGCAGCCTGACAGAATTTAGCAATCAGCCCCAGCATTTT	CASSLTEFSNQPQHF
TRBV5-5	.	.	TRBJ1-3	TGTGCCAGCAGCTTGGCCGGGGGGGGCGCCTCTGGAAACACCATATATTTT	CASSLAGGGASGNTIYF
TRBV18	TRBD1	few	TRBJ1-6	TGTGCCAGCTCAGCGACAGGGGCTAATTATAATTCACCCCTCCACTTT	CASSATGANYNSPLHF
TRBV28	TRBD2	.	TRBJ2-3	TGTGCCAGCAGTGGGGGGGGTCGGACAGATACGCAGTATTTT	CASSGGGRTDTQYF
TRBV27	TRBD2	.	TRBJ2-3	TGTGCCAGCAGTTTAGCCGGACTAGCCACAGATACGCAGTATTTT	CASSLAGLATDTQYF
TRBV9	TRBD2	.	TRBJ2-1	TGTGCCAGCAGCTCGGGACTAGCGGGGGGGCCTCATGAGCAGTTCTTC	CASSSGLAGGPHEQFF
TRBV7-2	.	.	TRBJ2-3	TGTGCCAGCAGCTCCATCACAGATACGCAGTATTTT	CASSSITDTQYF
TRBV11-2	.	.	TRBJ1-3	TGTGCCAGCAGCCTCTCTGGAAACACCATATATTTT	CASSLSGNTIYF
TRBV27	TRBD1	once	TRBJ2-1	TGTGCCAGCAGGGAACAGGGGGCCCGAGCCAATGAGCAGTTCTTC	CASREQGARANEQFF
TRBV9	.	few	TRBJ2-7	TGTGCCAGCAGCTCTCAATCCGTGGGGGGCGAGCAGTACTTC	CASSSQSVGGEQYF
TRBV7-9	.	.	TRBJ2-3	TGTGCCAGCAGCCGAAGGGGACTGTTCACAGATACGCAGTATTTT	CASSRRGLFTDTQYF
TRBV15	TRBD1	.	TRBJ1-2	TGTGCCACCAGTACAGGGGGGCGCTATGGCTACACCTTC	CATSTGGRYGYTF
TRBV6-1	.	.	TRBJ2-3	TGTGCCAGCAGTGAAGGATGGGGGCGGGTAGATACGCAGTATTTT	CASSEGWGRVDTQYF
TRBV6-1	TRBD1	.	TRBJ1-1	TGTGCCAGCAGGGGACAGGGCGGCACTGAAGCTTTCTTT	CASRGQGGTEAFF
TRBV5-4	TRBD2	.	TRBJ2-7	TGTGCCAGCAGCTCGACTAGCGGGGGCTCCTACGAGCAGTACTTC	CASSSTSGGSYEQYF
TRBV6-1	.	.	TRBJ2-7	TGTGCCAGCAGTGAGACAGGTGACTCCTACGAGCAGTACTTC	CASSETGDSYEQYF
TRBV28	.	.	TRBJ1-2	TGTGCCAGCAGTTTATCGGGGGTCGGCTACACCTTC	CASSLSGVGYTF
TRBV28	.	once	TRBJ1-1	TGTGCCAGCAGCCCGATTGCCCTAGCCAACACTGAAGCTTTCTTT	CASSPIALANTEAFF
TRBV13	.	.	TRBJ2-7	TGTGCCAGCAGCCCAGGGGCTTCCCTTTCCTACGAGCAGTACTTC	CASSPGASLSYEQYF
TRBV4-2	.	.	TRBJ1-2	TGTGCCAGCAGCCAAGAGGGTGCGGGGGCGGACTATGGCTACACCTTC	CASSQEGAGADYGYTF
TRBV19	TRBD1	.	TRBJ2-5	TGTGCCAGCCAAGACAGGGTCCACGGGGTCCAAGAGACCCAGTACTTC	CASQDRVHGVQETQYF
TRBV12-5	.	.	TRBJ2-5	TGTGCTAGTGGTTTATCCCTGGAGGGGACGGAGACCCAGTACTTC	CASGLSLEGTETQYF
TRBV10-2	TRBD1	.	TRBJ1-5	TGCGCCAGCAGTGAGTCGACAGGGCAGAGCAATCAGCCCCAGCATTTT	CASSESTGQSNQPQHF
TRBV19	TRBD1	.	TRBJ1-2	TGTGCCACCTCACCGACAGGGTTTACGATGGGCTACACCTTC	CATSPTGFTMGYTF